This TCR beta chain was obtained from a study of beta chain features in type 1 diabetes. Study results and caveats: Relative to healthy donors, patients appeared to have naive, central memory and Treg TCRB repertoires that were more similar.

Sequencing targeted expressed TCRB transcripts, as all isolated RNA had been reverse transcribed. Each sample of naive, central memory or regulatory T cells had, on average, approximately 4 million reads. The method was immunoSEQ multiplex PCR; TCRdb's version includes in-frame clones alone and lacks a portion of them. The table lists 620,000 or so clones, 15% to 17% of them singletons. Stem cell-like memory, regulatory, central memory and naive CD4+ cells were sorted via CD45RO/CCR7/CD25/CD127/CD95/CD27. This clone appeared a few times. The antigen is not known. V shed 4 bases and J 0 bases; nucleotides not matched to a gene: 2. The germline gives CDR1 SGHTA, CDR2 FQGNSA. The CDR3 is 14 residues long.

The TCR was taken from a man between 18 and 35 years old in good health. The chain uses TRBV7-2 and TRBJ1-2, with 7 bases that match TRBD1. The specimen was naive CD4+ T cells from blood. CDR3 protein: CASSSGQANYGYTF. The CDR3 nucleotides read TGTGCCAGCAGCTCCGGACAGGCTAACTATGGCTACACCTTC.